These 16 T cell receptor beta chains came from one sample sequenced in a study of blood T cell repertoires in COVID-19. TCRdb keeps only in-frame clones here, not all; method: immunoSEQ multiplex PCR. The top ten hold roughly 4.8% of the sample, which has about 43,000 clones, approximately 90% seen once. The source material was peripheral blood. Receptors originate from a human donor in a cohort sampled during active COVID-19.

The V gene is TRBV21-1, the J gene TRBJ2-7; TRBD1, the table's D call, was not compared with the DNA. TRBV21-1 is reported as a pseudogene. The CDR3 has 17 residues. The CDR3 coding sequence is TGTGCCAGCAGCAAAGTTTCGGACAGGGGATCTCCTACCGAGCAGTACTTC. This gives the protein CASSKVSDRGSPTEQYF.

The chain employs TRBV5-1 and TRBJ2-3; 11 nucleotides agree with TRBD2. The V gene's germline CDR1 is SGHRS and CDR2 YFSETQ. J gave up 6 bases and V 4 bases, and 4 bases lay outside the gene matches. This CDR3 has 14 residues. CDR3 in DNA: TGCGCCAGCAGCCGGACTAGCGGGTCTGATACGCAGTATTTT. It yields the protein CASSRTSGSDTQYF.

J is TRBJ2-7 and V is TRBV30; 12 positions agree with TRBD2. Trimming removed 1 base from V and 5 bases from J; junction bases left unmatched: 3. Per the germline V gene, CDR1 is GTSNPN and CDR2 is SVGIG (reference sequence). The CDR3 is 14 amino acids. The CDR3 sequence is CAWSGTSGNDEQYF. CDR3 DNA: TGTGCCTGGAGTGGGACTAGCGGGAACGACGAGCAGTACTTC.

The chain is built from TRBV27 and TRBJ2-1; 10 nucleotides agree with TRBD2. The germline V gene has CDR1 MNHEY and CDR2 SMNVEV (reference sequence). The CDR3 consists of 15 residues. V lost 6 bases to trimming and J lost 6 bases; unmatched junction nucleotides: 8. The CDR3 DNA is TGTGCCAGCAGCAAGGGGGGACTAGCGCTCAATGAGCAGTTCTTC. It codes for CASSKGGLALNEQFF.

This clone was detected only once. This rearrangement joins TRBV7-3 to TRBJ1-6; no firm D call. Germline loops: CDR1 SGHTA, CDR2 FQGTGA. Between the trimmed V and J ends, which lost 5 bases and 9 bases, there was a span of 17 bases. The CDR3 is 15 amino acids. DNA of the CDR3: TGTGCCAGCAGCGTCGGACTGGAGGGCACTTCACCCCTCCACTTT. Translating gives CASSVGLEGTSPLHF.

This chain uses TRBV10-2 with TRBJ2-1; TRBD2 is a possible D gene (6 bases). The V and J ends lost 4 bases and 4 bases respectively, with 8 bases between them. Germline V gene sequence: CDR1 WSHSY, CDR2 SAAADI. This CDR3 is 13 amino acids long. In DNA, the CDR3 is TGCGCCAGCAGTGTGGCGGGGTACAATGAGCAGTTCTTC. It specifies CASSVAGYNEQFF.

The chain carries TRBV19 and TRBJ1-3; TRBD1 aligns across 7 bases. The CDR3 contains 15 residues. In germline, CDR1 is LNHDA, CDR2 SQIVND (reference sequence). The J segment lost 0 bases and the V segment lost 5 bases, leaving 4 bases of the junction unmatched. The chain's CDR3 is CASSLQGFSGNTIYF. CDR3 DNA sequence: TGTGCCAGTAGTCTACAGGGGTTCTCTGGAAACACCATATATTTT.

This clone was seen more than once but under ten times. The V call is TRBV27, the J call TRBJ1-1; D gene unclear. Germline CDR1 is MNHEY and CDR2 is SMNVEV (reference sequence). This CDR3 is 15 amino acids long. The V end lost 2 bases, the J end lost 3 bases, and 13 bases lay between the germline ends. DNA of the CDR3: TGTGCCAGCAGTTTACGGGTTTCGATGGACACTGAAGCTTTCTTT. It specifies CASSLRVSMDTEAFF.

The V and J genes are TRBV6-1 and TRBJ1-4, with a weak D call TRBD1 (6 bases). The CDR3 has 15 amino acids. Between the trimmed V and J ends, which lost 2 bases and 6 bases, there was a span of 13 bases. Germline V gene sequence: CDR1 MNHNS, CDR2 SASEGT. The CDR3 is CASSEIGGAHEKLFF. The CDR3 nucleotides read TGTGCCAGCAGTGAAATAGGGGGGGCCCATGAAAAACTGTTTTTT.

The rearrangement links TRBV7-9 to TRBJ1-4; D may be TRBD1 (6 bases). The CDR3 is made up of 14 amino acids. Germline CDR1 and CDR2: SEHNR and FQNEAQ (reference sequence). Trimming cost V 0 bases and J 8 bases, with 10 bases left between them. The CDR3 spells CASSLAGTREKLFF. CDR3 sequence (DNA): TGTGCCAGCAGCTTAGCCGGGACACGCGAAAAACTGTTTTTT.

This chain connects TRBV24-1 to TRBJ1-2; possibly TRBD1 for D (5 bases). The ends were cut back, 4 bases at V and 4 bases at J, with 6 bases in the middle. In germline, CDR1 is KGHDR, CDR2 SFDVKD. The CDR3 spans 12 residues. In DNA form, the CDR3 reads TGTGCCACCAGTGACGGGGGCTATGGCTACACCTTC. Amino acids: CATSDGGYGYTF.

The chain joins TRBV6-6 to TRBJ2-7; 11 bases are shared with TRBD2. V gave up 6 bases and J gave up 6 bases; unmatched junction bases: 7. This CDR3 spans 14 amino acids. Germline values: CDR1 MNHNY, CDR2 SVGAGI (reference sequence). The CDR3 protein is CASRPGTSGAEQYF. CDR3 coding DNA: TGTGCCAGCAGGCCCGGGACTAGCGGAGCCGAGCAGTACTTC.

The chain uses TRBV18 and TRBJ2-5; TRBD2 matches at 8 bases. Trimming cost V 3 bases and J 3 bases; bases outside gene matches: 9. Germline-derived CDR1 and CDR2 are KGHSH and LQKENI. CDR3 size: 16 residues. CDR3 bases: TGTGCCAGCTCACCTGGTAGCGGGACACCGGAAGAGACCCAGTACTTC. Amino acids: CASSPGSGTPEETQYF.

The V and J genes are TRBV9 and TRBJ1-6, with TRBD1 matching over 8 bases. The CDR3 has 13 residues. Germline V CDR1 and CDR2: SGDLS, YYNGEE. The junction had 5 bases not matched to a gene; V was cut back by 4 bases and J by 11 bases. CDR3 in amino acids: CASSTRQGTPLHF. In nucleotides, the CDR3 is TGTGCCAGCAGCACCCGACAGGGGACACCCCTCCACTTT.

The chain uses TRBV10-1 and TRBJ2-5; D is uncertain. The CDR3 sequence is 15 residues long. With 5 bases removed from V and 2 bases from J, the gap between germline ends came to 15 bases. Looked up from germline, CDR1 is WNHNN and CDR2 is SYGVQD (reference sequence). DNA of the CDR3: TGCGCCAGCAGTTTGACTGGAACGCGGCAAGAGACCCAGTACTTC. This translates into CASSLTGTRQETQYF.

The chain carries TRBV3-1 (or the pseudogene TRBV3-2) and TRBJ1-1; 10 positions match TRBD1. The CDR3 has 15 residues. Looked up from germline, CDR1 is LGHDT and CDR2 is YNNKEL (reference sequence). The V and J ends lost 3 bases and 6 bases, in that order; junction bases with no gene match: 7. The CDR3 DNA follows: TGTGCCAGCAGCCAGAGGGACAGGGGAGGGGCTGAAGCTTTCTTT. Residues: CASSQRDRGGAEAFF.